This T cell receptor beta chain was obtained from a study of shared clonotypes between healthy human individuals (dated by TCRdb to about 2020). Notes on the research overall: A few men and a couple of women, aged 18 to 49 years, made up the cohort. Libraries were prepared and TCR repertoires were sequenced by different laboratories using diverse techniques, in order to increase sequencing depth and limit assay-specific biases. The study deeply sequenced blood TCR repertoires of about 5 healthy adults to estimate repertoire size and the extent of clonotype sharing between individuals. Per donor, leukapheresis produced somewhere between about 0.8 and 9 billion PBMCs.

To note about this clone: There is no known antigen for this receptor. Qualities for individual bases were not recorded, and no much larger clone is one base off.

The donors were healthy, HIV-negative adults who had no recently reported acute infections or vaccinations. Every donor was a Caucasian adult living in Nashville, Tennessee, USA. In the unsorted samples, approximately 82 million PBMCs were counted, and genomic DNA was extracted using the QIAamp DNA Blood Mini kit. After blood collection by leukapheresis, PBMCs were isolated using Ficoll-Histopaque density gradient centrifugation and then cryopreserved in the vapor phase of liquid nitrogen. Using the deep immunoSEQ assay, TCR CDR3 regions were amplified from genomic DNA by multiplex PCR. Extracted genomic DNA from each cell subset was spread evenly across all wells of several immunoSEQ 96-well plates, with each plate serving as a replicate. Each replicate PCR for unsorted PBMC received 300 to 350 ng genomic DNA, equal to around 30,000 T cell genomes. Ten immunoSEQ deep assay plates were used to sequence the unsorted PBMC genomic DNA. The purified libraries were quantified using a Qubit 3.0 fluorometer, sized with a Bioanalyzer 2100, and then quantified again using the KAPA Library Quantification kit. Every immunoSEQ 96-well plate was sequenced on a dedicated single-read 150-cycle Illumina NextSeq 550 flow cell. The original methods were these. Because the immunoSEQ output included only junctional sequences and no quality scores, the filtering could not be the same as the filtering used for full-length reads. Sequences were annotated with PyIR, a Python wrapper for IgBLAST v1.9, using IMGT germline references to assign V/J genes and CDR3. Any read was removed if the V/J assignment was weak (E-value above 1e-6), the CDR3 was missing, or the read contained stop codons, out-of-frame junctions, or ambiguous translated residues. V3J clonotypes were defined as sequences sharing an identical inferred V gene, J gene, and CDR3 amino acid sequence. Percentage overlap between repertoires was computed as shared unique clonotypes divided by the size of the smaller repertoire. Three approaches were used to assess repertoire richness: RTK rarefaction, the Chao1 estimator, and Recon v2.1 estimates of unobserved clonotypes. Entries here come from immuneACCESS through TCRdb and include only in-frame sequences with V and J called. Some clones fail to appear in such tables; in the studies checked, an unresolved V gene covers under half of the shortfall, and the cause of the remainder is unknown. The DNA gave D and trimming, while V, J and clone size come from that table. In all, the sample holds about half a million clones, and more than 75% of those were seen once. The ten most abundant clones make up about 12% of the sample.

The junction carries 4 bases between V and J, which are trimmed by 1 base and 0 bases respectively. From a lookup of the germline V gene (reference sequence), CDR1 and CDR2 are MNHEY and SMNVEV. From cysteine to phenylalanine, the CDR3 is 13 amino acids long. The only DNA kept is the CDR3, 39 bases in frame from the first base. Overall study results and their limits: Sampling was restricted to blood, and TCR repertoires in tissues likely differ from the TCR repertoires found in blood. Pairwise subsampling led to the expectation that sequencing depth would affect the degree of clonotype sharing among donors. Because the study included a small number of donors, the genetic and exposure-history diversity represented was limited.

The receptor was isolated from a woman aged 40 to 50 in good health. Some clones in this sample may be carry-over from other donors' samples. The sequenced material came from PBMCs. Here the chain combines TRBV27 and TRBJ2-7; no D segment can be confidently identified. The CDR3 is CASSLYSSYEQYF. The bases read TGTGCCAGCAGTTTATATAGCTCCTACGAGCAGTACTTC.